The sequence of this TCR beta chain was determined in a study of CXCR3-negative and CXCR3-positive naive CD8 T cells. Study in general: The total count of TRB reads reached 130 million to 150 million, and each library contributed about 1.5 +/- 0.3 million.

CDR1 is MNHEY, CDR2 SVGEGT, per germline. The CDR3 is made up of 12 amino acids. The libraries of TRB cDNA were prepared using 5' RACE with UMI labels. TCRdb reprocessed the 5' RACE reads and reports one entry per CDR3 protein, with no DNA. In all, the sample yields about 90,000 distinct CDR3 sequences. Naive CD8+ T cells showed a CD45RO-CCR7+CD27+CD95- phenotype. This TCR came from a human donor in good health. Some clones in this sample may be carry-over from other donors' samples. Sample: naive CXCR3- CD8+ T cells from blood. Subset noted: CD45RO-CCR7+CD27+CD95- naive CD8+ T cells lacking CXCR3 (TNR3-). The chain uses TRBV6-2 or TRBV6-3 and TRBJ2-7. This chain's CDR3 is CASSYGNYEQYF.